The entry that follows covers one T cell receptor beta chain sequence. The record originates from a study of T cell changes during pregnancy in multiple sclerosis. Profiling relied on immunoSEQ multiplex PCR, and the TCRdb table lists in-frame clones only, not all of them. The sample contains tens of thousands of clones, roughly nine tenths of which appear only once. This CDR3 is built from 15 residues. Germline-derived CDR1 and CDR2 are SGHKS and YYEKEE (reference sequence). V trimming: 3 bases; J trimming: 6 bases; junction bases outside the gene matches: 4. This clonotype originated in a female donor with multiple sclerosis, enrolled in a pregnancy study. The material sequenced was CD8+ T cells from peripheral blood mononuclear cells, taken before pregnancy. The chain links TRBV5-5 to TRBJ2-7; 15 bases are shared with TRBD2. The CDR3: CASSWTSGGASEQYF. The DNA of the CDR3 is TGTGCCAGCAGCTGGACTAGCGGGGGGGCCTCCGAGCAGTACTTC.